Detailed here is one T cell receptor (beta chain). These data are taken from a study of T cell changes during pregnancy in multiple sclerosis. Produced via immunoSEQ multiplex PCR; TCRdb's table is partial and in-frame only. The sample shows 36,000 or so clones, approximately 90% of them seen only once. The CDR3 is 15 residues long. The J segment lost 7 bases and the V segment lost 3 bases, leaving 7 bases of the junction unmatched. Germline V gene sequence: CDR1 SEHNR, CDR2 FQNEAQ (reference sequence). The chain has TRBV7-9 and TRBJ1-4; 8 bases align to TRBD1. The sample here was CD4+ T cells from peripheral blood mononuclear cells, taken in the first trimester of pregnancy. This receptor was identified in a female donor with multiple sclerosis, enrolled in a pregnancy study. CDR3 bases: TGTGCCAGCAGCTTTTTACAGGGGGAAGGTGAAAAACTGTTTTTT. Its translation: CASSFLQGEGEKLFF.